A single TCR beta chain is shown here with its context. A junction boundary mismatches the germline segment, possibly from a read error. This sample stems from a study of cytomegalovirus exposure and HLA in healthy donors. 13 Jbeta primers and 60 Vbeta primers were used for the PCR. Here immunoSEQ multiplex PCR was the method, and the copy in TCRdb shows in-frame clones only, minus some. Altogether fewer than 150,000 clones are present, approximately 85% being singletons, with the ten largest covering about 7%. The CDR3 length is 14 residues. CDR1 is MRHNA and CDR2 is SNTAGT in the germline V gene. This chain links TRBV6-4 with TRBJ2-3; 10 bases fit TRBD2. The sample taken for sequencing was PBMCs. The receptor was derived from a young woman in good health and CMV-seropositive. The CDR3 DNA reads as TGTGCCAGCAGAAACCCAGGGGAGGCTAGCGGGGGACATTTT. Translation gives CASRNPGEASGGHF.